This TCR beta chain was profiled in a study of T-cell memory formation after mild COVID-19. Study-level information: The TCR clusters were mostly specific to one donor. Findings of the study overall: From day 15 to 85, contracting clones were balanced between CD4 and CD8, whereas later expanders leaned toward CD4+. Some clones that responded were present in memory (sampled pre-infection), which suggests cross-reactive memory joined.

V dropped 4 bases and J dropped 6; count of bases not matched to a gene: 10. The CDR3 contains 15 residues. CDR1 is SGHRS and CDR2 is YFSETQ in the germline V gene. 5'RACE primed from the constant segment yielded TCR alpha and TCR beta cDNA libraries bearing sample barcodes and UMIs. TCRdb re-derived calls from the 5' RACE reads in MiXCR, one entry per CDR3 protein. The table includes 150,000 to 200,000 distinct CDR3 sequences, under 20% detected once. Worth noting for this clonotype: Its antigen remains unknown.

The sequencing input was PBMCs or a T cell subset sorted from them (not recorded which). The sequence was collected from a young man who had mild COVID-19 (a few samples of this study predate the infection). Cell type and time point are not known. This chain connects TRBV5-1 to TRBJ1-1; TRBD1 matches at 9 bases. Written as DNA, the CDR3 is TGCGCCAGCAGCAGAGGGACAGGGCAAGTCGCTGAAGCTTTCTTT. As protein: CASSRGTGQVAEAFF.